Following are 23 T cell receptor beta chains from one sample sequenced in a study of metastatic and nonmetastatic thyroid tumors. TCRdb re-called clones from the PCR reads using MiXCR. The profile shows some 22,000 clones, 18% of them singletons. None of the patients had undergone any treatment ahead of thyroid surgery. The sample consisted of blood. The receptor set was obtained from a male donor with papillary thyroid cancer or a benign thyroid nodule (not recorded which). Some clones in this sample may be carry-over from other donors' samples.

This clone occurred many times. This chain connects TRBV10-1 to TRBJ2-3; 7 bases agree with TRBD1. Trimming took 2 bases from V and 6 from J; bases not matched to a gene: 5. This CDR3 spans 14 amino acids. Germline CDR1 and CDR2: WNHNN and SYGVQD (reference sequence). Here the CDR3 DNA reads TGCGCCAGCAGTGAGGACAGGGTTTTCGATACGCAGTATTTT. It codes for CASSEDRVFDTQYF.

In its sample, this clone was seen a few times. This may come from a read error, since a much larger clone is one base off. Other DNA sequences from this sample encode an identical CDR3 as well. V usage is TRBV7-3 and J usage is TRBJ2-3; D is unclear. The V gene lost 8 bases and the J gene lost 2 bases, with 17 bases spanning the gap. Germline V gives CDR1 SGHTA, CDR2 FQGTGA. The CDR3 is made up of 15 amino acids. CDR3 in amino acids: CASSSGVLYTDTQYF. The CDR3 DNA reads as TGTGCCAGCTCCTCTGGGGTTCTTTACACAGATACGCAGTATTTT.

The chain uses TRBV30 and TRBJ2-1; D is uncertain. CDR1 and CDR2 from the germline V gene are GTSNPN and SVGIG (reference sequence). This CDR3 is 13 amino acids long. Trimming removed 4 bases at V and 4 bases at J, with 11 bases between. The CDR3 DNA reads TGTGCCTGGATTACTCCCCCTTACAATGAGCAGTTCTTC. Amino acid sequence: CAWITPPYNEQFF.

J is TRBJ2-5 and V is TRBV6-1, with a tentative D call TRBD1 (5 bases). The CDR3 extends over 12 amino acids. Germline values: CDR1 MNHNS, CDR2 SASEGT. V gave up 7 bases and J gave up 3 bases, with 9 bases separating them. The CDR3 coding sequence is TGTGCCAGCAAGGGCAGGGAAGAGACCCAGTACTTC. Encoded protein: CASKGREETQYF.

The table lists this clone with many counts. Written as DNA, the CDR3 is TGTGCCAGCAGCCGAGAAGCGGGAGGCCAAGAGACCCAGTACTTC. This gives the protein CASSREAGGQETQYF. The chain is built from TRBV11-3 and TRBJ2-5; TRBD2 matches at 9 bases. CDR1 and CDR2 (germline): SGHNT, YENEEA. The V gene end was trimmed by 5 bases and the J gene end by 1 base; junction bases not matched to a gene: 5. The CDR3 is made up of 15 amino acids.

This clone is large in the sample. V usage is TRBV6-1 and J usage is TRBJ2-7; the match to TRBD2 covers 10 bases. CDR1 MNHNS and CDR2 SASEGT come from the germline V gene. The CDR3 has 15 amino acids. V was clipped by 1 base and J by 0 bases; unmatched bases: 0. The CDR3 reads CASSEGLAGSYEQYF. DNA for the CDR3: TGTGCCAGCAGTGAAGGACTAGCGGGCTCCTACGAGCAGTACTTC.

At least ten counts were recorded for this clone. The chain carries TRBV10-3 and TRBJ2-3, with D possibly being TRBD2 (7 bases). Germline V gene data show CDR1 as ENHRY and CDR2 as SYGVKD. V dropped 8 bases and J dropped 0 bases, with 9 bases sitting between them. CDR3 length: 13 amino acids. CDR3 protein: CAIGGASTDTQYF. In DNA, the CDR3 is TGTGCCATCGGGGGGGCTAGCACAGATACGCAGTATTTT.

This clone was observed many times. Other DNA variants within this sample encode the same CDR3. The chain uses TRBV15 and TRBJ2-1; 9 bases agree with TRBD2. The CDR3 length is 19 residues. J gave up 0 bases and V 6 bases, and 15 bases lay outside the gene matches. CDR1 is LNHNV, CDR2 YYDKDF, per germline (reference sequence). The CDR3 nucleotides are TGTGCCACCAGAGGCTTCGATAGCGGGAGAGGAAGCTCCTACAATGAGCAGTTCTTC. This codes for CATRGFDSGRGSSYNEQFF.

This clone was seen only a few times. This may be a read error: a much more frequent sequence differs by one nucleotide. Other DNA sequences in the same sample also yield this CDR3. The J gene is TRBJ2-7, the V gene TRBV4-1; D call uncertain. The CDR3 runs to 11 residues. The germline V gene encodes CDR1 MGHRA and CDR2 YSYEKL. Trimming pared 4 bases from V and 4 bases from J, leaving 5 bases between. The CDR3 DNA reads TGCGCCAGCAGCCGTGGTTACGAGCAGTACTTC. Translated: CASSRGYEQYF.

The genes are TRBV5-1 and TRBJ2-5; tentative D call: TRBD1 (6 bases). The V and J ends lost 7 bases and 3 bases respectively, with 13 bases between them. This CDR3 spans 13 amino acids. Germline V gene lookup returns CDR1 SGHRS and CDR2 YFSETQ. For the CDR3, the DNA is TGCGCCAGCGGGGCGGACAGTGAAGAGACCCAGTACTTC. Its protein is CASGADSEETQYF.

This clone turned up a few times. At one of its ends the junction is not consistent with the germline gene, which may arise from a read error. The chain carries TRBV14 and TRBJ2-3; D remains unclear. CDR1 SGHDN and CDR2 FVKESK come from the germline V gene. The CDR3 totals 17 residues. The CDR3 loop reads CANSQDPASSSTDTQYF. The CDR3 nucleotides read TGTGCCAACAGCCAAGACCCGGCCAGTTCTAGCACAGATACGCAGTATTTT.

By sample fraction, this clone is medium-sized (0.01 to 0.1%). The same CDR3 arises from other DNA sequences in this sample as well. CDR3 sequence (DNA): TGTGCCAGCAGTGGATGGGGGGCTGGTGGCTACACCTTC. This gives the protein CASSGWGAGGYTF. The rearrangement links TRBV6-1 to TRBJ1-2; D might be TRBD1 (6 bases). Germline CDR1 is MNHNS and CDR2 is SASEGT. V lost 4 bases to trimming and J lost 7 bases, with 13 bases between them. CDR3 length: 13 residues.

This clone showed up many times. This rearrangement joins TRBV11-3 to TRBJ2-3, with D possibly being TRBD1 or TRBD2 (6 bases each). Germline V gene data show CDR1 as SGHNT and CDR2 as YENEEA. The V gene lost 7 bases and the J gene lost 6 bases, with 17 bases spanning the gap. The CDR3 has 14 residues. The CDR3 region has the DNA TGTGCCAGCAAAAAGAGGGGGGCATACGATACGCAGTATTTT. Its protein product is CASKKRGAYDTQYF.

This clone is medium-sized in the sample. CDR3: CASSEIKGPINSPLHF. CDR3 nucleotide sequence: TGTGCCAGCAGTGAAATCAAGGGGCCGATTAATTCACCCCTCCACTTT. This chain uses TRBV6-1 with TRBJ1-6, with D tentatively TRBD1 (5 bases). Trimming stripped 2 bases from V and 6 bases from J, with 14 bases between. The CDR3 has 16 residues. Germline V CDR1 and CDR2: MNHNS, SASEGT.

This clone was seen at least ten times. The chain joins TRBV28 to TRBJ1-6, with a weak D call TRBD1 (5 bases). Trimming left V 4 bases short and J 10 bases short, with 20 bases between. The CDR3 consists of 16 residues. The germline gives CDR1 MDHEN, CDR2 SYDVKM. CDR3 protein: CASSSLGRAGSSPLHF. CDR3 DNA sequence: TGTGCCAGCAGTTCCCTGGGCAGGGCGGGGAGCTCACCCCTCCACTTT.

This clone was found many times. The J gene is TRBJ2-5, the V gene TRBV10-1, with D possibly TRBD1 on 6 matching bases. Looked up from germline, CDR1 is WNHNN and CDR2 is SYGVQD (reference sequence). The ends were cut back, 3 bases at V and 11 bases at J, with 10 bases in the middle. The CDR3 runs to 11 residues. The DNA of the CDR3 is TGCGCCAGCAGTGACTCAGGGGAACAGTACTTC. This sequence encodes CASSDSGEQYF.

The chain is built from TRBV4-2 and TRBJ1-4; D is uncertain. This CDR3 region has 15 residues. Germline CDR1 reads LGHNA; CDR2 reads YNFKEQ. Trimming shortened V by 4 bases and J by 8 bases, and 17 bases separated the two germline ends. This chain's CDR3 is CASSRSTGSVEKLFF. The CDR3 DNA reads as TGTGCCAGCAGCCGAAGCACCGGCAGTGTGGAAAAACTGTTTTTT.

This clone was counted ten times or more. V usage is TRBV11-3 and J usage is TRBJ2-7; D may correspond to TRBD1 or TRBD2 (5 bases each). V gave up 5 bases and J gave up 2 bases, with 13 bases separating them. The CDR3 runs 14 residues. CDR1 is SGHNT, CDR2 YENEEA, per germline. CDR3 bases: TGTGCCAGCAGCCCCCGGGACGTTCCCTACGAGCAGTACTTC. It is translated as CASSPRDVPYEQYF.

This clone was detected many times. In DNA, the CDR3 is TGCGCCAGCAGCCAAGGAATGGGAGGGGGCAGCCCTAGCACAGATACGCAGTATTTT. Translation: CASSQGMGGGSPSTDTQYF. V is TRBV4-3 and J is TRBJ2-3; D may match TRBD1 or TRBD2 (7 bases each). The germline gives CDR1 LGHNA, CDR2 YSLEER. V was shortened by 1 base and J by 0 bases, with 20 bases between the two germline ends. This CDR3 spans 19 amino acids.

This clone was found many times. Distinct nucleotide sequences in the sample also encode this CDR3. The chain couples TRBV7-9 to TRBJ2-1; 9 nucleotides line up with TRBD2. The CDR3 extends over 16 amino acids. The V gene end was trimmed by 0 bases and the J gene end by 4 bases; junction bases not matched to a gene: 4. Germline CDR1 SEHNR, CDR2 FQNEAQ (reference sequence). CDR3 sequence reads: CASSLALAGTYNEQFF. The CDR3, as DNA: TGTGCCAGCAGCTTAGCTCTAGCGGGAACATACAATGAGCAGTTCTTC. Using reference TRBV7-9 and TRBJ2-1 for the parts outside the CDR3, the full variable domain is DTGVSQNPRHKITKRGQNVTFRCDPISEHNRLYWYRQTLGQGPEFLTYFQNEAQLEKSRLLSDRFSAERPKGSFSTLEIQRTEQGDSAMYLCASSLALAGTYNEQFFGPGTRLTVL.

The chain combines TRBV27 with TRBJ2-7, with 9 positions matching TRBD2. The V and J ends lost 6 bases and 4 bases, in that order; junction bases with no gene match: 13. The germline V gene encodes CDR1 MNHEY and CDR2 SMNVEV (reference sequence). The CDR3 runs 16 residues. This CDR3 is CASRTTVSGRSYEQYF. CDR3 nucleotide sequence: TGTGCCAGCAGAACGACGGTTAGCGGGAGATCTTACGAGCAGTACTTC.

Remarks on this clone: A read error may produce the germline difference seen at one junction end. CDR3 amino acids: CASSLGQPHTRELFF. The DNA for the CDR3 is TGCGCCAGCAGCTTAGGACAGCCCCACACCAGGGAGCTGTTTTTT. V is TRBV5-1 and J is TRBJ2-2; D perhaps matches TRBD1 (6 bases). CDR1 SGHRS and CDR2 YFSETQ come from the germline V gene. The CDR3 extends over 15 amino acids. The whole variable domain, filled in from reference TRBV5-1 and TRBJ2-2, reads KAGVTQTPRYLIKTRGQQVTLSCSPISGHRSVSWYQQTPGQGLQFLFEYFSETQRNKGNFPGRFSGRQFSNSRSEMNVSTLELGDSALYLCASSLGQPHTRELFFGEGSRLTVL.

This clone appeared many times. The rearrangement uses TRBV5-6 and TRBJ2-3, with D possibly matching TRBD2 (5 bases). The CDR3 has 13 amino acids. Between the trimmed V and J ends, which lost 3 bases and 3 bases, there was a span of 8 bases. The germline V gene has CDR1 SGHDT and CDR2 YYEEEE. The CDR3 DNA reads as TGTGCCAGCAGCTCCCGAGGGACAGATACGCAGTATTTT. Protein sequence: CASSSRGTDTQYF.